These 13 T cell receptor beta chains were all obtained from the same sample, sequenced in a study of shared clonotypes between healthy human individuals. Sequenced by immunoSEQ multiplex PCR; TCRdb stores in-frame clones only, minus some. The sample has around 1.1 million clones; about 72% are singletons. The sequenced sample consisted of memory CD4+ T cells from PBMCs. The subset denotes: CD45RA-negative fraction. The receptor source for this set is a man between 18 and 29 years old in good health. Some clones in this sample may be carry-over from other donors' samples.

This clone has just a few counts. CDR3 sequence reads: CASSRTGNEQFF. The CDR3 coding sequence is TGTGCCAGCAGTAGGACTGGGAATGAGCAGTTCTTC. This chain joins TRBV27 and TRBJ2-1; D possibly corresponds to TRBD2 (5 bases). V was cut by 5 bases and J by 7 bases, with 9 bases left in between. The CDR3 is 12 amino acids. CDR1 and CDR2 (germline): MNHEY, SMNVEV (reference sequence).

Only one count was recorded for this clone. V usage is TRBV4-1 and J usage is TRBJ2-7; TRBD2 is a possible D gene (6 bases). CDR3 length: 15 amino acids. The V end lost 1 base, the J end lost 3 bases, and 13 bases lay between the germline ends. Germline loops: CDR1 MGHRA, CDR2 YSYEKL. The CDR3 coding sequence is TGCGCCAGCAGCCAAGTAGGGCTAGCGAACTACGAGCAGTACTTC. Translating it yields CASSQVGLANYEQYF.

This clone came up a few times. The gene calls are TRBV4-2 and TRBJ2-3; D is uncertain. The CDR3 runs 14 residues. CDR1 and CDR2 from the germline V gene are LGHNA and YNFKEQ. The V end lost 1 base, the J end lost 1 base, and 6 bases lay between the germline ends. The CDR3 spells CASSQGVRTDTQYF. CDR3 DNA sequence: TGTGCCAGCAGCCAAGGGGTGCGCACAGATACGCAGTATTTT.

The chain combines TRBV30 with TRBJ1-3, with 7 bases lining up with TRBD1. The germline gives CDR1 GTSNPN, CDR2 SVGIG (reference sequence). The CDR3 extends over 15 amino acids. V shed 3 bases and J 0 bases; nucleotides not matched to a gene: 5. The CDR3 nucleotides read TGTGCCTGGAGACGGGGACAGAGCTCTGGAAACACCATATATTTT. As protein: CAWRRGQSSGNTIYF.

The CDR3 region is CASSTRTMNTEAFF. Here the CDR3 DNA reads TGTGCCAGCAGCACCCGGACCATGAACACTGAAGCTTTCTTT. The chain employs TRBV4-2 and TRBJ1-1; D is uncertain. The V end was cut by 5 bases, the J end by 0 bases, with 10 bases between. CDR1 is LGHNA, CDR2 YNFKEQ, per germline. There are 14 residues in the CDR3.

The chain is built from TRBV5-6 and TRBJ2-4; D possibly matches TRBD1 or TRBD2 (5 bases each). CDR1 is SGHDT and CDR2 is YYEEEE in the germline V gene. Deletions cut 4 bases from V and 5 bases from J, with 19 bases between. This CDR3 spans 16 amino acids. CDR3 DNA: TGTGCCAGCAGCGAGATCGTGGCAGGGAGAGAAAACATTCAGTACTTC. Residues: CASSEIVAGRENIQYF.

The chain links TRBV9 to TRBJ1-2; unclear D gene. Germline-derived CDR1 and CDR2 are SGDLS and YYNGEE. CDR3 length: 15 amino acids. Trimming cost V 0 bases and J 0 bases, with 9 bases left between them. The CDR3 reads CASSVGQQANYGYTF. DNA of the CDR3: TGTGCCAGCAGCGTAGGGCAGCAAGCTAACTATGGCTACACCTTC.

The chain combines TRBV7-8 with TRBJ1-5; a possible D gene is TRBD1 (5 bases). The CDR3 has 17 residues. The V and J ends lost 5 bases and 7 bases respectively, with 24 bases between them. Germline-derived CDR1 and CDR2 are SGHVS and FQNEAQ. The CDR3 nucleotides read TGTGCCAGCAGCCCGATGCTGAACGGGGGGTTGGACCAGCCCCAGCATTTT. Translation gives CASSPMLNGGLDQPQHF.

The rearrangement links TRBV2 to TRBJ2-2; D gene ambiguous. The CDR3 totals 14 residues. Trimming took off 6 bases at V and 0 bases at J, with 8 bases between the two ends. The germline V gene has CDR1 SNHLY and CDR2 FYNNEI. CDR3 sequence (DNA): TGTGCCAGCAGGTGCGACTCGAACACCGGGGAGCTGTTTTTT. Its protein is CASRCDSNTGELFF.

This clone was detected only once. The V and J genes are TRBV30 and TRBJ1-2; TRBD1 is a possible D gene (5 bases). The CDR3 has 13 amino acids. V was trimmed by 8 bases and J by 0 bases, leaving 13 bases between them. Germline V gene sequence: CDR1 GTSNPN, CDR2 SVGIG (reference sequence). The CDR3 region is CANSLTANYGYTF. DNA of the CDR3: TGTGCCAACTCCTTGACAGCTAACTATGGCTACACCTTC.

The chain is built from TRBV9 and TRBJ2-5; D is undetermined. CDR1 and CDR2 (germline): SGDLS, YYNGEE. V was clipped by 1 base and J by 4 bases, with 8 bases between them. The CDR3 is made up of 13 amino acids. CDR3 coding DNA: TGTGCCAGCAGCGTACGCCTCCGAGAGACCCAGTACTTC. Translated: CASSVRLRETQYF.

This chain uses TRBV5-6 with TRBJ1-3, with D possibly being TRBD1 (5 bases). With 0 bases removed from V and 0 bases from J, the gap between germline ends came to 10 bases. Germline lookup yields CDR1 SGHDT and CDR2 YYEEEE. The CDR3 covers 16 residues. The CDR3 region is CASSLVSGGSGNTIYF. The CDR3 nucleotides read TGTGCCAGCAGCTTGGTATCTGGGGGCTCTGGAAACACCATATATTTT.

The chain couples TRBV7-2 to TRBJ2-2; no firm D call. This CDR3 region has 16 residues. From germline, CDR1 is SGHTA and CDR2 FQGNSA. V was cut by 4 bases and J by 0 bases, with 12 bases left in between. The CDR3 DNA reads as TGTGCCAGCAGCTCCCGACCCGTCGCGAACACCGGGGAGCTGTTTTTT. Protein: CASSSRPVANTGELFF.